A selection of T cell receptor beta chains follows, all from one sample in a study of CD8 T cells in ankylosing spondylitis. One entry per CDR3 protein results from TCRdb running MiXCR on the 5' RACE reads. The sample consists of some 700,000 distinct CDR3 sequences, 15% to 20% of them appearing once. Input material: blood, either unsorted or a sorted T cell fraction (not recorded which). Receptor source: a male donor with ankylosing spondylitis. Each CDR3 is given with its conserved first and last residue. A D gene is named only where the DNA matches it firmly. Clone size is stated in some rows and not others, as once, few, many or a class when expanded.

clone size	V gene	D gene	J gene	CDR3 length	CDR3 DNA	CDR3 protein
-	TRBV19	TRBD1	TRBJ2-3	17	TGTGCCAGTAGTACCCCCGGACAGGGTCCGGGATGGGATACGCAGTATTTT	CASSTPGQGPGWDTQYF
-	TRBV6-6	-	TRBJ1-1	13	TGTGCCAGCATTCGGAAGAAAAACACTGAAGCTTTCTTT	CASIRKKNTEAFF
few	TRBV4-3	TRBD2	TRBJ2-1	16	TGCGCCAGCAGCCAAGAGAAAGCGGGACTATACAATGAGCAGTTCTTC	CASSQEKAGLYNEQFF
-	TRBV7-2	-	TRBJ2-1	14	TGTGCCAGCAGCTTCCTATCTGGGTATAATGAGCAGTTCTTC	CASSFLSGYNEQFF
-	TRBV21-1	-	TRBJ1-4	16	TGTGCCAGCAGCAAAGCGCAGGGGAGGACTAATGAAAAACTGTTTTTT	CASSKAQGRTNEKLFF
-	TRBV3-1	-	TRBJ2-3	14	TGTGCCAGCAGCCAAGCGGGAAGCACAGATACGCAGTATTTT	CASSQAGSTDTQYF
few	TRBV28	TRBD1	TRBJ1-3	17	TGTGCCAGCAGTTCTCCGACAGGGCCAAACTCTGGAAACACCATATATTTT	CASSSPTGPNSGNTIYF
few	TRBV20-1	-	TRBJ2-7	13	TGCAGTGCTAGAGGGAGACACGTACGCGAGCAGTACTTC	CSARGRHVREQYF
few	TRBV2	-	TRBJ2-7	12	TGTGCCAGCAGTCCCCGGAACTTCAGGCAGTACTTC	CASSPRNFRQYF
-	TRBV7-9	-	TRBJ1-4	14	TGTGCCAGCAACCAACAGGGACGGGGTGAAAAACTGTTTTTT	CASNQQGRGEKLFF
-	TRBV12-3/TRBV12-4	TRBD2	TRBJ2-1	18	TGTGCCAGCAGCGGACAGGAGCCTAGCGGGAGGTTCTACAATGAGCAGTTCTTC	CASSGQEPSGRFYNEQFF